This TCR beta chain is from a study of CD8+ T cells in alopecia areata. This clone appeared a single time. Stated treatment: oral pan-JAK inhibitor, 5-10 mg twice daily. This CDR3 is 13 amino acids long. V was clipped by 3 bases and J by 2 bases, with 8 bases between them. The germline CDR1 and CDR2 sequences are SGDLS and YYNGEE. In each case, RNA was isolated and then reverse transcribed into cDNA as the sequencing template. The repertoire was sequenced with immunoSEQ multiplex PCR; TCRdb's copy has only in-frame clones and lacks some. The repertoire has a few hundred thousand clones, 66% of them found once; the top ten carry roughly 1.2%.

The clonotype originates from a human donor with alopecia areata. The chain employs TRBV9 and TRBJ1-2; no definite D call. Sample: CD4+ T cells sorted from blood, taken at week 44, from a patient treated with tofacitinib. Here the CDR3 reads CASSGVGNYGYTF. CDR3 sequence (DNA): TGTGCCAGCAGCGGGGTCGGGAACTATGGCTACACCTTC.